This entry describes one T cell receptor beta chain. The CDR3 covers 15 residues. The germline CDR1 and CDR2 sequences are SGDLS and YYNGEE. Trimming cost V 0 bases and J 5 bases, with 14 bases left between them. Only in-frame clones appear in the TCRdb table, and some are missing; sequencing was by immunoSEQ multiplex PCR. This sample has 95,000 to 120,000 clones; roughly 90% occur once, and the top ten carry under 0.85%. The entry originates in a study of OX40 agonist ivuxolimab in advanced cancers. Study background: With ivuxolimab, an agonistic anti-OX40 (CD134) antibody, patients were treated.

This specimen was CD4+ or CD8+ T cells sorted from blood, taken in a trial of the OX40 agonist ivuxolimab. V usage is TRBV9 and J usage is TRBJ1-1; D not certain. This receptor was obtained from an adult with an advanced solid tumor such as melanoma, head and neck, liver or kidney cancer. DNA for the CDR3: TGTGCCAGCAGCGTAGAGGGATCCCTCGGGACTGAAGCTTTCTTT. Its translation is CASSVEGSLGTEAFF.